This passage covers 8 T cell receptor beta chains from one sample sequenced in a study of blood T cell repertoires in COVID-19. Libraries were prepared by immunoSEQ multiplex PCR; TCRdb keeps only in-frame clonotypes and omits some of them. Of more than 200,000 clones listed, around 82% are singletons. Specimen: peripheral blood. The receptors shown here come from a woman at least 80 years old with active or convalescent COVID-19.

J is TRBJ1-5 and V is TRBV18, with 7 nucleotides matching TRBD1. V gave up 6 bases and J gave up 0 bases; unmatched junction bases: 5. This CDR3 is 15 amino acids long. The germline gives CDR1 KGHSH, CDR2 LQKENI. The CDR3 DNA reads TGTGCCAGCTCTCCCGGACAGGTTAGCAATCAGCCCCAGCATTTT. Translation gives CASSPGQVSNQPQHF.

DNA for the CDR3: TGTGCCAGCAGTTATGGGGCCAAGGGAGGCACTGAAGCTTTCTTT. Translating it yields CASSYGAKGGTEAFF. The chain employs TRBV6-5 and TRBJ1-1; TRBD1 might be the D (5 bases). Trimming took off 3 bases at V and 4 bases at J, with 15 bases between the two ends. The germline V gene encodes CDR1 MNHEY and CDR2 SVGAGI. The CDR3 spans 15 residues.

V and J are TRBV4-2 and TRBJ2-3, with D possibly being TRBD2 (6 bases). CDR1 is LGHNA, CDR2 YNFKEQ, per germline. Trimming left V 1 base short and J 1 base short, with 9 bases between. The CDR3 has 15 amino acids. The CDR3 protein is CASSQVAERTDTQYF. DNA of the CDR3: TGTGCCAGCAGCCAAGTAGCGGAACGCACAGATACGCAGTATTTT.

V is TRBV4-1 and J is TRBJ1-5; the D gene is possibly TRBD1 (6 bases). Trimming left V 4 bases short and J 2 bases short, with 12 bases between. The CDR3 extends over 15 amino acids. Germline V gene lookup returns CDR1 MGHRA and CDR2 YSYEKL. CDR3 nucleotide sequence: TGCGCCAGCAGCCCTACAGGGACGGGCAATCAGCCCCAGCATTTT. Protein: CASSPTGTGNQPQHF.

The J gene is TRBJ2-7, the V gene TRBV12-3 or TRBV12-4; D gene ambiguous. The CDR3 has 13 amino acids. Trimming took off 7 bases at V and 2 bases at J, with 12 bases between the two ends. The DNA of the CDR3 is TGTGCCAGCATGAGTTCACCTACCTACGAGCAGTACTTC. This encodes CASMSSPTYEQYF.

CDR3 loop: CASTGGGRTEAFF. The CDR3 bases are TGTGCCAGCACCGGGGGGGGTCGGACTGAAGCTTTCTTT. This chain links TRBV28 with TRBJ1-1; the D gene is possibly TRBD1 (5 bases). CDR1 and CDR2 from the germline V gene are MDHEN and SYDVKM. The V end was cut by 7 bases, the J end by 5 bases, with 14 bases between. This CDR3 has 13 residues.

Written as DNA, the CDR3 is TGCGCCAGCAGCTTGGACAGGGGAGACGGGGAGCTGTTTTTT. Protein: CASSLDRGDGELFF. This chain connects TRBV5-1 to TRBJ2-2, with TRBD1 identical over 7 bases. V lost 0 bases and J lost 7; bases outside the gene matches: 3. The CDR3 spans 14 residues. From germline, CDR1 is SGHRS and CDR2 YFSETQ.

This clone was seen a handful of times. The rearrangement uses TRBV5-1 and TRBJ2-3; TRBD2 is a possible D gene (6 bases). This CDR3 contains 15 residues. Germline lookup yields CDR1 SGHRS and CDR2 YFSETQ. Trimming shortened V by 2 bases and J by 1 base, and 11 bases separated the two germline ends. The CDR3 protein is CASSFSPGGTDTQYF. In DNA form, the CDR3 reads TGCGCCAGCAGCTTCAGTCCGGGAGGCACAGATACGCAGTATTTT.